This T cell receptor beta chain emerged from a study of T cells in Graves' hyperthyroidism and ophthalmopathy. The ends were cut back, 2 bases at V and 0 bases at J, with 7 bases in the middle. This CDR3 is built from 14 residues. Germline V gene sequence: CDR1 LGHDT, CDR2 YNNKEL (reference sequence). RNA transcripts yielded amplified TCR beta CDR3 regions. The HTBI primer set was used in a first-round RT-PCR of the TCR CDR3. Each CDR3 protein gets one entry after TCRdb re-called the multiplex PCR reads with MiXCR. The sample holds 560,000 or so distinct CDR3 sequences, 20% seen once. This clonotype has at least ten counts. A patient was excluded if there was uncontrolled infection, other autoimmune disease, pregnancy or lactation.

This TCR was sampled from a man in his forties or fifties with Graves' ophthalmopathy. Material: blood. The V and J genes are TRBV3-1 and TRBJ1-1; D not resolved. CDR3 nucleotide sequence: TGTGCCAGCAGCCAAACGGGAATGAACACTGAAGCTTTCTTT. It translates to CASSQTGMNTEAFF.